This is a list of T cell receptor beta chains from one sample in a study of OX40 agonist ivuxolimab in advanced cancers. Libraries were prepared by immunoSEQ multiplex PCR; TCRdb keeps only in-frame clonotypes and omits some of them. The sample includes 45,000 or so clones, about nine tenths seen only once; the top ten take about 1%. The sample was CD4+ or CD8+ T cells sorted from blood, taken in a trial of the OX40 agonist ivuxolimab. The receptors were gathered from an adult with an advanced solid tumor such as melanoma, head and neck, liver or kidney cancer. Both conserved end residues are part of each CDR3. The order of the fields is V gene, D gene, J gene, clone size, CDR3 protein, CDR3 DNA. D genes are given only for firm matches. Clone size, where shown, is once, few, many, or a class for clones that have expanded.

TRBV6-6	-	TRBJ2-3	-	CASSDTDTQYF	TGTGCCAGCAGTGACACAGATACGCAGTATTTT
TRBV2	-	TRBJ1-4	-	CASRRDLNEKLFF	TGTGCCAGCCGCAGGGACCTTAATGAAAAACTGTTTTTT
TRBV5-8	TRBD2	TRBJ2-2	-	CASSSHLGLANTGELFF	TGTGCCAGCAGCTCTCACTTGGGACTAGCGAACACCGGGGAGCTGTTTTTT
TRBV7-6	TRBD1	TRBJ2-7	-	CASSSGTGGAGGAYEQYF	TGTGCCAGCAGCTCCGGGACAGGGGGCGCCGGGGGTGCCTACGAGCAGTACTTC
TRBV30	TRBD2	TRBJ2-3	-	CAWSVSLAGLLADTQYF	TGTGCCTGGAGTGTATCCCTAGCGGGCTTACTGGCAGATACGCAGTATTTT
TRBV9	TRBD2	TRBJ2-7	-	CASSGRDPEATSGGTYEQYF	TGTGCCAGCAGCGGCCGGGACCCCGAAGCGACTAGCGGGGGTACCTACGAGCAGTACTTC
TRBV15	-	TRBJ2-1	once	CATSRGQEGNEQFF	TGTGCCACCAGCAGAGGACAGGAGGGCAATGAGCAGTTCTTC
TRBV5-1	-	TRBJ1-5	-	CASSPGPQDQPQHF	TGCGCCAGCAGCCCGGGACCTCAGGATCAGCCCCAGCATTTT
TRBV10-1	-	TRBJ1-1	-	CASSEYWGREAFF	TGCGCCAGCAGTGAGTATTGGGGCCGTGAAGCTTTCTTT
TRBV6-6	TRBD1	TRBJ2-2	-	CASRGARDREPGELFF	TGTGCCAGCAGGGGGGCCCGGGACAGGGAACCCGGGGAGCTGTTTTTT
TRBV15	TRBD2	TRBJ2-7	few	CATSRVGTTYEQYF	TGTGCCACCAGCAGAGTAGGGACTACCTACGAGCAGTACTTC
TRBV5-4	-	TRBJ1-3	-	CASRLSGGNTIYF	TGTGCCAGCAGACTGTCCGGAGGAAACACCATATATTTT
TRBV9	TRBD2	TRBJ2-7	-	CASNRGGGLEQYF	TGTGCCAGTAATAGGGGCGGGGGACTGGAGCAGTACTTC
TRBV6-5	TRBD1	TRBJ1-5	-	CASSLKTGGGQPQHF	TGTGCCAGCAGCCTAAAGACAGGGGGCGGACAGCCCCAGCATTTT
TRBV6-5	-	TRBJ1-4	-	CASSYTLGRGNEKLFF	TGTGCCAGCAGTTACACTCTAGGGAGAGGGAATGAAAAACTGTTTTTT
TRBV11-2	TRBD2	TRBJ2-3	-	CASNTGGRSTDTQYF	TGTGCCAGCAACACCGGCGGGAGGAGCACAGATACGCAGTATTTT
TRBV6-5	-	TRBJ2-2	-	CASSPRLVVGELFF	TGTGCCAGCAGTCCACGACTAGTAGTCGGGGAGCTGTTTTTT
TRBV28	-	TRBJ2-7	-	CASSGARASYEQYF	TGTGCCAGCAGTGGGGCCAGGGCCTCCTACGAGCAGTACTTC
TRBV28	TRBD1	TRBJ1-5	-	CASSLHTGGRNQPQHF	TGTGCCAGCAGTCTACATACAGGGGGCAGGAATCAGCCCCAGCATTTT
TRBV7-2	-	TRBJ1-2	-	CASSLRQGEGYTF	TGTGCCAGCAGCTTAAGGCAGGGCGAAGGCTACACCTTC
TRBV30	TRBD1	TRBJ1-4	-	CAWRQGTSNEKLFF	TGTGCCTGGAGACAGGGGACTTCTAATGAAAAACTGTTTTTT
TRBV7-2	TRBD1	TRBJ2-5	-	CASRPQGETQYF	TGTGCCAGTAGGCCACAGGGGGAGACCCAGTACTTC
TRBV6-6	TRBD1	TRBJ2-7	-	CASKEGQSFYEQYF	TGTGCCAGCAAAGAGGGACAGTCCTTCTACGAGCAGTACTTC
TRBV27	-	TRBJ2-6	once	CASSFSSGANVLTF	TGTGCCAGCAGTTTCAGCTCTGGGGCCAACGTCCTGACTTTC
TRBV6-1	-	TRBJ2-3	once	CASPGLRERTDTQYF	TGTGCCAGCCCGGGGTTACGGGAGAGGACAGATACGCAGTATTTT
TRBV7-9	TRBD2	TRBJ2-1	-	CASSLALRSGLGINEQFF	TGTGCCAGCAGCTTAGCGCTAAGGTCTGGACTAGGGATAAATGAGCAGTTCTTC
TRBV11-3	-	TRBJ2-2	-	CASSFSGRYGGELFF	TGTGCCAGCAGCTTTAGCGGAAGATACGGCGGGGAGCTGTTTTTT
TRBV7-9	-	TRBJ1-1	-	CASSPAHRALNTEAFF	TGTGCCAGCAGCCCCGCCCACAGGGCCCTGAACACTGAAGCTTTCTTT
TRBV19	TRBD2	TRBJ2-1	-	CASSIPGLAGDEQFF	TGTGCCAGTAGTATCCCGGGACTAGCCGGAGATGAGCAGTTCTTC
TRBV4-3	-	TRBJ2-3	once	CASSQVGGATDTQYF	TGCGCCAGCAGCCAAGTTGGAGGGGCCACAGATACGCAGTATTTT
TRBV7-6	-	TRBJ1-3	-	CASSLEGNTIYF	TGTGCCAGCAGCTTAGAGGGAAACACCATATATTTT
TRBV4-3	TRBD1	TRBJ1-2	-	CASSPDRGTYGYTF	TGCGCCAGCAGCCCAGACAGGGGAACCTATGGCTACACCTTC
TRBV5-4	TRBD1	TRBJ2-7	-	CASSIPGQGAYEQYF	TGTGCCAGCAGCATCCCGGGACAGGGGGCCTACGAGCAGTACTTC
TRBV11-2	TRBD1	TRBJ2-7	-	CASRPPGQGTYEQYF	TGTGCCAGCAGACCTCCGGGACAGGGTACCTACGAGCAGTACTTC
TRBV5-1	TRBD2	TRBJ2-5	once	CASSLLAGAGETQYF	TGCGCCAGCAGCTTGTTAGCGGGGGCGGGGGAGACCCAGTACTTC